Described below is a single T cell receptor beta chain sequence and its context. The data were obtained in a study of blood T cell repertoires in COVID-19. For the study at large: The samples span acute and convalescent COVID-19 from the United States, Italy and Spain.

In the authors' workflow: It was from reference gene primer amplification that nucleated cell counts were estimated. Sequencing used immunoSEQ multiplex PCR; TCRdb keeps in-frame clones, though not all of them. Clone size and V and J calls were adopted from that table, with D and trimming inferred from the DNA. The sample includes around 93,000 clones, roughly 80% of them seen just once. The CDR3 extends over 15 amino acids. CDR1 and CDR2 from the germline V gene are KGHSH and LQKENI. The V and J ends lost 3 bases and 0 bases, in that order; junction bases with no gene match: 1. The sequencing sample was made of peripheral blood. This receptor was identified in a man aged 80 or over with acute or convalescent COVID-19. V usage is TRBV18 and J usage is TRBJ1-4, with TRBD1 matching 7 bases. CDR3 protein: CASSPGQATNEKLFF. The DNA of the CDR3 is TGTGCCAGCTCACCCGGACAGGCAACTAATGAAAAACTGTTTTTT.